This TCR beta chain stems from a study of blood T cell repertoires in COVID-19. Study details: T cells, B-cell-depleted T cells, or PBMCs supplied cDNA or gDNA.

Using immunoSEQ multiplex PCR, the repertoire was profiled, and TCRdb retains in-frame clones only, with some absent. The table lists under 150,000 clones, roughly four fifths of them singletons. The CDR3 is 13 amino acids. V lost 6 bases, J lost 1 base, and 9 bases lay in between. Germline V lookup: CDR1 MDHEN, CDR2 SYDVKM. V is TRBV28 and J is TRBJ1-1, with D maybe TRBD1 (6 bases). This TCR derives from a human donor with acute or convalescent COVID-19. The donor label of this sample is uncertain. Sample: peripheral blood. The CDR3 bases are TGTGCCAGCAGGTTACAGGGGAACACTGAAGCTTTCTTT. It encodes CASRLQGNTEAFF.